Sequencing of this T cell receptor (beta chain) was carried out in a study of a mutant IDH1 vaccine in newly diagnosed glioma. The overall study: Patients in the study were vaccinated eight times, receiving shots in weeks 1, 3, 5, 7, 11, 15, 19 and 23. Vaccine administration was initiated 4-6 weeks following radiotherapy alone, or with temozolomide cycles.

About this clone: Antigen: not known.

Documented time point: week 5, during vaccination. Vaccination used 300 ug of mutant IDH1 20-mer peptide per dose, with topical imiquimod. Donors' newly diagnosed IDH1-mutant WHO grade 3 or 4 astrocytomas lacked nuclear ATRX. Looked up from germline, CDR1 is MNHNS and CDR2 is SASEGT. With 2 bases removed from V and 4 bases from J, the gap between germline ends came to 14 bases. The CDR3 is 15 residues long. The table came from immunoSEQ multiplex PCR; TCRdb's copy has only in-frame clones and leaves some out. This repertoire shows 12,000 or so clones, about nine tenths found once; its top ten account for around 6.1%.

The chain links TRBV6-1 to TRBJ1-1; tentatively, D is TRBD1 (6 bases). Here the sequenced sample was PBMCs, taken from a glioma patient whose treatment included an IDH1 peptide vaccine. The clonotype comes from a middle-aged woman with glioma. Some clones in this sample may be carry-over from other donors' samples. CDR3 amino acids: CASSEQEGVGTEAFF. DNA for the CDR3: TGTGCCAGCAGTGAACAGGAGGGGGTCGGCACTGAAGCTTTCTTT.